One and the same sample provided the 3 T cell receptor beta chains below, sequenced in a study of CD8+ T cells in alopecia areata. Extracted RNA was reverse transcribed, and the resulting cDNA served as sequencing template. The protocol was immunoSEQ multiplex PCR, while the TCRdb copy is restricted to in-frame clones and leaves out a portion. The specimen has approximately 280,000 clones, none found just once. Sorting of pooled cutaneous lymph node cells used CD4, CD8alpha, NKG2D, NKG2ACE and other markers. What was sequenced was CD4+ T cells sorted from a lymph node. Source of these receptors: a C3H/HeJ mouse with alopecia areata. The MHC haplotype recorded for the strain is H2-k.

As concerns this clone: Here the gene names and germline are mouse. The read falls 4 residues short of the CDR3 end, and the missing part is taken from the germline J gene. This chain links TRBV14 with TRBJ2-1, with D possibly being TRBD1 (7 bases). This CDR3 region has 15 residues. V lost 1 base and J lost 2, with 10 bases in between. Germline CDR1 SGHDT, CDR2 FRDEAV. The CDR3 bases that were read are TGTGCCAGCAGTTTCGGGGGGACAGACTATGCT. This translates into CASSFGGTDYA. The CDR3 as a whole reads CASSFGGTDYAEQFF.

Comment on this clone: Mouse germline and gene names are used. The CDR3 end is not reached by the read, which stops 4 residues before it; the germline J gene fills it in. V gene TRBV19 combines with J gene TRBJ2-4, with TRBD2 matching over 11 bases. This CDR3 is 14 amino acids long. In germline, CDR1 is FNHDT, CDR2 SITEND (reference sequence). The DNA read from the CDR3 is TGTGCCAGCAACGAGGGACTGGGGGAAAAC. Translated: CASNEGLGEN. The entire CDR3 protein reads CASNEGLGENTLYF.

This clone showed up just a few times. Gene names refer to mouse genes. The CDR3 end is not reached by the read, which stops 4 residues before it; the germline J gene fills it in. The chain employs TRBV19 and TRBJ2-3; 9 nucleotides align to TRBD1. The CDR3 runs to 16 residues. Germline V gives CDR1 FNHDT, CDR2 SITEND (reference sequence). V trimming: 5 bases; J trimming: 2 bases; junction bases outside the gene matches: 9. CDR3: CASRSGTGRAAETLYF. The part of the CDR3 DNA that was read is TGTGCCAGCAGATCCGGGACAGGGAGGGCTGCAGAA. Drawing the rest from reference TRBV19 and TRBJ2-3, the complete variable domain is GGIITQTPKFLIGQEGQKLTLKCQQNFNHDTMYWYRQDSGKGLRLIYYSITENDLQKGDLSEGYDASREKKSSFSLTVTSAQKNEMAVFLCASRSGTGRAAETLYFGSGTRLTVL.